The 29 T cell receptor beta chains presented below share a single source sample, sequenced in a study of human T cells and chemical hapten exposure. TCRdb reanalysed the RACE reads using MiXCR and keeps one entry per CDR3 protein. The sample shows some 110,000 distinct CDR3 sequences, less than 40% of them seen only once. Stated time point: patch test 3, about 24 weeks after DPC sensitization. Treatment given: therapeutic diphenylcyclopropenone sensitization with weekly scalp DPC. Sequencing was performed on whole blood, taken in connection with sensitization to the hapten diphenylcyclopropenone (DPC). These receptors came from a middle-aged man with alopecia areata. Some clones in this sample may be carry-over from other donors' samples.

This clonotype has only a few counts. The chain has TRBV29-1 and TRBJ2-7; no clear D. This CDR3 is built from 11 residues. Germline CDR1 and CDR2: SQVTM and ANQGSEA. Trimming left V 4 bases short and J 4 bases short, with 8 bases between. This CDR3 is CSVVSGYEQYV. The CDR3, as DNA: TGCAGCGTTGTATCCGGTTACGAGCAGTACGTC.

V is TRBV7-2 and J is TRBJ1-1, with D hard to call. Germline-derived CDR1 and CDR2 are SGHTA and FQGNSA. V was cut by 2 bases and J by 1 base, with 5 bases left in between. CDR3 length equals 13 residues. The CDR3 DNA reads TGTGCCAGCAGCTTATCCGAGAACACTGAAGCTTTCTTT. Encoded protein: CASSLSENTEAFF. The entire variable domain, with the rest obtained from reference TRBV7-2 and TRBJ1-1, is as follows: GAGVSQSPSNKVTEKGKDVELRCDPISGHTALYWYRQSLGQGLEFLIYFQGNSAPDKSGLPSDRFSAERTGGSVSTLTIQRTQQEDSAVYLCASSLSENTEAFFGQGTRLTVV.

The chain joins TRBV29-1 to TRBJ2-7, with 7 bases aligning to TRBD2. V lost 5 bases, J lost 3 bases, and 10 bases stayed unmatched. The CDR3 loop spans 14 amino acids. Germline V gene sequence: CDR1 SQVTM, CDR2 ANQGSEA. The CDR3 nucleotides are TGCAGCGTTTCGTGGACTAGGCCTATCTACGAGCAGTACTTC. It translates to CSVSWTRPIYEQYF.

This clonotype was recorded a few times. This chain uses TRBV30 with TRBJ1-1; 7 bases fit TRBD1. Germline V lookup: CDR1 GTSNPN, CDR2 SVGIG (reference sequence). The CDR3 length is 14 residues. V dropped 7 bases and J dropped 1; count of bases not matched to a gene: 9. CDR3 DNA sequence: TGTGCCTCCTCTCCCGGGACAGCGAACACTGAAGCTTTCTTT. Encoded protein: CASSPGTANTEAFF.

Worth noting for this clonotype: At one end the junction does not follow the germline gene, possibly because of a read error. The chain recombines TRBV28 with TRBJ2-1, with 7 bases fitting TRBD1. This CDR3 spans 14 amino acids. CDR1 MDHEN and CDR2 SYDVKM come from the germline V gene. This chain's CDR3 is CAGSLGTAYNEQFF. CDR3 DNA: TGTGCCGGCAGTTTAGGGACAGCCTACAATGAGCAGTTCTTC.

The chain employs TRBV10-3 and TRBJ2-7; possible D gene TRBD1, 6 bases. CDR3 length: 15 amino acids. Germline CDR1 reads ENHRY; CDR2 reads SYGVKD. V lost 6 bases and J lost 0, with 15 bases in between. The DNA for the CDR3 is TGTGCCATCAGCCAGGGGTCCCTAAGCTCCTACGAGCAGTACGTC. Translation gives CAISQGSLSSYEQYV.

This clonotype was picked up a small number of times. The chain couples TRBV6-2 or TRBV6-3 to TRBJ2-3, with D maybe TRBD1 (6 bases). Trimming removed 10 bases from V and 3 bases from J, with 14 bases in between. Germline assignment: CDR1 MNHEY and CDR2 SVGEGT. The length of the CDR3 is 13 residues. CDR3 sequence reads: CATRDTATDTQYF. CDR3 coding DNA: TGTGCCACCCGGGACACCGCGACAGATACGCAGTATTTT.

The chain carries TRBV10-3 and TRBJ1-1, with 8 bases that match TRBD1. Trimming removed 8 bases from V and 0 bases from J; junction bases left unmatched: 8. Germline V lookup: CDR1 ENHRY, CDR2 SYGVKD. This CDR3 contains 15 residues. CDR3 sequence: CAIRRGQVMNTEAFF. CDR3 DNA sequence: TGTGCCATCCGCAGGGGGCAAGTTATGAACACTGAAGCTTTCTTT.

V is TRBV20-1 and J is TRBJ2-7, with unresolved D. Germline CDR1 is DFQATT and CDR2 is SNEGSKA (reference sequence). V was cut by 2 bases and J by 4 bases, with 12 bases left in between. The CDR3 consists of 13 residues. The CDR3 is CSARLQSGYEQYF. CDR3 bases: TGCAGTGCTAGATTACAGTCGGGTTACGAGCAGTACTTC.

The chain links TRBV12-3 or TRBV12-4 to TRBJ2-2; 9 nucleotides agree with TRBD2. There are 16 residues in the CDR3. Losses at the gene ends were 6 bases for V and 3 bases for J; bases not matched to a gene: 8. CDR3 loop: CASSHRLAVDTGELFF. CDR3 DNA: TGTGCCAGCAGCCATCGACTAGCGGTCGACACCGGGGAGCTGTTTTTT.

The rearrangement uses TRBV6-5 and TRBJ1-1; D remains unclear. With 8 bases removed from V and 11 bases from J, the gap between germline ends came to 18 bases. The CDR3 has 12 amino acids. Germline V gives CDR1 MNHEY, CDR2 SVGAGI. Written as DNA, the CDR3 is TGTGCCAGCCTCAATCTTGCACGTCAGGCTTTCTTT. Residues: CASLNLARQAFF.

This clonotype occurred a few times. The chain couples TRBV12-3 or TRBV12-4 to TRBJ1-4; 8 nucleotides match TRBD1. This CDR3 contains 14 residues. With 7 bases clipped from V and 6 bases from J, the junction kept 7 bases outside the gene matches. The DNA of the CDR3 is TGTGCCAGCAAAACGGGACAGGCGGATGAAAAACTGTTTTTT. Protein sequence: CASKTGQADEKLFF.

The chain combines TRBV12-3 or TRBV12-4 with TRBJ1-2; D is ambiguous. The V end was cut by 1 base, the J end by 0 bases, with 9 bases between. This CDR3 contains 15 residues. CDR3 nucleotides: TGTGCCAGCAGTTTAGTCTTGGGAACTAACTATGGCTACACCTTC. Amino acid sequence: CASSLVLGTNYGYTF.

Only a few counts were recorded for this clonotype. J is TRBJ2-5 and V is TRBV5-1, with 9 bases that match TRBD1. In germline, CDR1 is SGHRS, CDR2 YFSETQ. J lost 0 bases, V lost 7 bases, and 7 bases had no gene match. The CDR3 length is 15 residues. CDR3 amino acids: CASSRWTGDQETQYF. The CDR3 DNA is TGCGCCAGCTCGCGATGGACAGGGGACCAAGAGACCCAGTACTTC.

V is TRBV7-2 and J is TRBJ2-6; D uncertain. Germline V gene data show CDR1 as SGHTA and CDR2 as FQGNSA. V was shortened by 0 bases and J by 0 bases, with 6 bases between the two germline ends. The CDR3 is 16 residues long. The CDR3 region is CASSLASFSGANVLTF. CDR3 nucleotides: TGTGCCAGCAGCTTAGCCAGTTTCTCTGGGGCCAACGTCCTGACTTTC.

This clonotype was detected only a few times. The V and J genes are TRBV21-1 and TRBJ2-7. TRBV21-1 represents a pseudogene. The CDR3 totals 16 residues. The CDR3 spells CASSNYSRALHNEQYV. The CDR3 DNA reads as TGTGCCAGCAGCAACTACTCTCGAGCACTACACAACGAGCAGTACGTC.

Only a few counts were recorded for this clonotype. The chain joins TRBV11-3 to TRBJ1-6, with D unclear. Germline lookup yields CDR1 SGHNT and CDR2 YENEEA. V gave up 3 bases and J gave up 6 bases, with 9 bases separating them. This CDR3 spans 14 amino acids. This CDR3 reads CASSLGESNSPLHF. For the CDR3, the DNA is TGTGCCAGCAGCTTGGGAGAATCTAATTCACCCCTCCACTTT.

The count of this clonotype is one. This rearrangement joins TRBV29-1 to TRBJ1-1; D call uncertain. This CDR3 spans 11 amino acids. Germline V gene sequence: CDR1 SQVTM, CDR2 ANQGSEA. V gave up 3 bases and J gave up 8 bases, with 10 bases separating them. The CDR3 DNA sequence: TGCAGCGTTGATATTGGTAGGGAAGCTTTCTTT. Protein sequence: CSVDIGREAFF.

This chain joins TRBV5-4 and TRBJ2-3, with 11 bases fitting TRBD2. This CDR3 has 16 amino acids. V shed 4 bases, J shed 4 bases, and the junction held 8 bases outside the gene matches. Germline CDR1 SGHNT, CDR2 YYREEE (reference sequence). CDR3 sequence: CASSNVAGGGPDTQYF. The CDR3 coding sequence is TGTGCCAGCAGCAACGTAGCGGGAGGGGGCCCAGATACGCAGTATTTT.

The chain links TRBV6-2 or TRBV6-3 to TRBJ2-3; the D is unclear. The germline CDR1 and CDR2 sequences are MNHEY and SVGEGT. This CDR3 contains 12 residues. The ends were cut back, 11 bases at V and 1 base at J, with 10 bases in the middle. The CDR3 DNA reads as TGTGCCTCGCACTTCGGCACAGATACGCAGTATTTT. It translates to CASHFGTDTQYF.

This chain joins TRBV20-1 and TRBJ2-7; D is ambiguous. CDR3 size: 12 residues. The V end lost 1 base, the J end lost 2 bases, and 6 bases lay between the germline ends. Germline V lookup: CDR1 DFQATT, CDR2 SNEGSKA (reference sequence). DNA for the CDR3: TGCAGTGCTAGAGGTGAAACCTACGAGCAGTACTTC. This encodes CSARGETYEQYF.

This clonotype was counted once. The chain's CDR3 is CASSRDSPATNEKLFF. As DNA, the CDR3 is TGTGCCAGCAGTCGGGACAGCCCTGCAACTAATGAAAAACTGTTTTTT. The rearrangement joins TRBV6-2 or TRBV6-3 to TRBJ1-4; 7 nucleotides match TRBD1. Trimming cost V 5 bases and J 0 bases; bases outside gene matches: 6. Germline CDR1 and CDR2: MNHEY and SVGEGT. There are 16 residues in the CDR3.

This clonotype was detected only a few times. The gene calls are TRBV7-4 and TRBJ2-3; 10 bases are shared with TRBD2. The CDR3 runs to 16 residues. V dropped 2 bases and J dropped 5; count of bases not matched to a gene: 7. Germline loops: CDR1 SGHVT, CDR2 SQSDAQ. CDR3 in DNA: TGTGCCAGCAGCTTACTGCTAGCGGGAGTTAAAGATACGCAGTATTTT. It yields the protein CASSLLLAGVKDTQYF.

The gene calls are TRBV7-2 and TRBJ2-1, with TRBD2 identical over 13 bases. The CDR3 loop spans 16 amino acids. The V gene end was trimmed by 6 bases and the J gene end by 3 bases; junction bases not matched to a gene: 5. In germline, CDR1 is SGHTA, CDR2 FQGNSA. This chain's CDR3 is CASSRTSGSLYNEQFF. The CDR3 region has the DNA TGTGCCAGCAGTAGGACTAGCGGGAGTCTCTACAATGAGCAGTTCTTC.

The chain recombines TRBV27 with TRBJ2-5; maybe TRBD2 (6 bases). The CDR3 runs 14 residues. Trimming cost V 5 bases and J 7 bases, with 17 bases left between them. Per the germline V gene, CDR1 is MNHEY and CDR2 is SMNVEV (reference sequence). The CDR3 bases are TGTGCCAGCAGTCCTCTAGCGCCTACCGGGACCCAGTACTTC. Its translation: CASSPLAPTGTQYF.

This clonotype was counted between two and nine times. V is TRBV4-3 and J is TRBJ1-1, with D possibly TRBD1 on 5 matching bases. The length of the CDR3 is 15 residues. Germline-derived CDR1 and CDR2 are LGHNA and YSLEER. Trimming left V 0 bases short and J 5 bases short, with 13 bases between. CDR3 region: CASSQDVAGLTEAFF. Written as DNA, the CDR3 is TGCGCCAGCAGCCAAGATGTGGCAGGGCTGACTGAAGCTTTCTTT.

CDR3 in amino acids: CSALTQIQDINYGYTF. The CDR3 DNA is TGCAGTGCTCTGACCCAAATTCAAGACATTAACTATGGCTACACCTTC. The V and J genes are TRBV20-1 and TRBJ1-2; no clear D. The CDR3 extends over 16 amino acids. Germline V gives CDR1 DFQATT, CDR2 SNEGSKA (reference sequence). The V end lost 5 bases, the J end lost 1 base, and 20 bases lay between the germline ends.

V and J are TRBV4-3 and TRBJ2-3; 8 bases map to TRBD2. The J segment lost 4 bases and the V segment lost 1 base, leaving 16 bases of the junction unmatched. In germline, CDR1 is LGHNA, CDR2 YSLEER. The CDR3 loop spans 19 amino acids. The CDR3 here is CASSQGPAIAGGHSDTQYF. CDR3 bases: TGCGCCAGCAGCCAAGGGCCAGCAATCGCGGGAGGACACTCAGATACGCAGTATTTT.

V usage is TRBV6-5 and J usage is TRBJ2-3, with 10 bases that match TRBD2. This CDR3 contains 14 residues. Germline V gene sequence: CDR1 MNHEY, CDR2 SVGAGI. J gave up 9 bases and V 4 bases, and 7 bases lay outside the gene matches. Here the CDR3 reads CASSWGEREGTQYF. The CDR3 DNA follows: TGTGCCAGCAGTTGGGGGGAGCGGGAGGGCACGCAGTATTTT.